The 10 T cell receptor beta chains presented below share a single source sample, sequenced in a study of blood T cell repertoires in COVID-19. The method was immunoSEQ multiplex PCR; TCRdb's version includes in-frame clones alone and lacks a portion of them. The table has about 74,000 clones, just over 85% seen once; the top ten hold 1.9%. The sample comprised peripheral blood. Receptor source: a woman older than 75 with active or convalescent COVID-19.

This clone appeared a few times. The chain couples TRBV12-5 to TRBJ2-3; 8 bases are a match to TRBD2. The CDR3 has 14 residues. Trimming cost V 2 bases and J 6 bases; bases outside gene matches: 4. The germline CDR1 and CDR2 sequences are LGHNT and FRNRAP. DNA of the CDR3: TGTGCTAGTGGTTTGACGGGGGGGTCGGATACGCAGTATTTT. Its translation: CASGLTGGSDTQYF.

The V and J genes are TRBV7-9 and TRBJ1-1, with D perhaps TRBD1 (5 bases). The CDR3 sequence is 13 residues long. CDR1 and CDR2 from the germline V gene are SEHNR and FQNEAQ (reference sequence). The ends were cut back, 6 bases at V and 5 bases at J, with 13 bases in the middle. The CDR3 is CASRAQGGTEAFF. In DNA form, the CDR3 reads TGTGCCAGCAGGGCTCAGGGAGGGACTGAAGCTTTCTTT.

The chain links TRBV21-1 to TRBJ1-1; no check of the table's D call, TRBD1, against the DNA was made. TRBV21-1 is a pseudogene. The CDR3 loop spans 18 amino acids. In nucleotides, the CDR3 is TGTGCCAGCAGCAAAGCGCTAACAGGGCAGTTTATGAACACTGAAGCTTTCTTT. This gives the protein CASSKALTGQFMNTEAFF.

The V gene is TRBV10-1, the J gene TRBJ2-2, with D possibly TRBD2 on 7 matching bases. Trimming pared 8 bases from V and 4 bases from J, leaving 17 bases between. The CDR3 is 15 amino acids. Germline CDR1 and CDR2: WNHNN and SYGVQD (reference sequence). The CDR3 DNA reads as TGCGCCAGCGGCCCGCGGGGGCTGACCACCGGGGAGCTGTTTTTT. As protein: CASGPRGLTTGELFF.

The chain employs TRBV10-3 and TRBJ1-1; 7 nucleotides line up with TRBD1. V was pared by 6 bases and J by 4 bases, with 8 bases of the junction left unmatched. The CDR3 is made up of 14 amino acids. From germline, CDR1 is ENHRY and CDR2 SYGVKD. Here the CDR3 reads CAISAGGRGTEAFF. CDR3 in DNA: TGTGCCATCAGCGCAGGGGGGAGAGGCACTGAAGCTTTCTTT.

The chain is built from TRBV9 and TRBJ2-2; D uncertain. CDR3 length: 14 residues. Germline V gene data show CDR1 as SGDLS and CDR2 as YYNGEE. V dropped 4 bases and J dropped 2 bases, with 9 bases sitting between them. CDR3 in amino acids: CASSTQQNTGELFF. CDR3 DNA sequence: TGTGCCAGCAGCACCCAACAAAACACCGGGGAGCTGTTTTTT.

This clone was detected only a few times. The CDR3 is CTSSVGGRQPQHF. CDR3 in DNA: TGCACCAGCAGCGTCGGAGGGCGGCAGCCCCAGCATTTT. V gene TRBV1 combines with J gene TRBJ1-5. TRBV1 is a pseudogene locus. The CDR3 is 13 amino acids.

J is TRBJ1-2 and V is TRBV6-5; D is undetermined. The CDR3 is 13 amino acids. V dropped 6 bases and J dropped 0 bases, with 8 bases sitting between them. CDR1 is MNHEY and CDR2 is SVGAGI in the germline V gene. CDR3 protein: CASRPTTNYGYTF. CDR3 coding DNA: TGTGCCAGCAGACCCACTACTAACTATGGCTACACCTTC.

This clone came up once. This chain connects TRBV7-9 to TRBJ2-3; 13 bases fit TRBD2. The CDR3 runs to 15 residues. The germline CDR1 and CDR2 sequences are SEHNR and FQNEAQ (reference sequence). V shed 5 bases and J 3 bases; nucleotides not matched to a gene: 2. The CDR3 DNA sequence: TGTGCCAGCAGCCTGGGACTAGCGGGGACAGATACGCAGTATTTT. Translating gives CASSLGLAGTDTQYF.

This clone was detected only once. The chain carries TRBV6-2 or TRBV6-3 and TRBJ2-5, with D uncertain. Trimming removed 6 bases from V and 7 bases from J, with 21 bases in between. CDR1 is MNHEY and CDR2 is SVGEGT in the germline V gene. CDR3 length: 15 amino acids. CDR3: CASSNGLWQAGTQYF. As DNA, the CDR3 is TGTGCCAGCAGCAATGGGCTGTGGCAGGCAGGGACCCAGTACTTC.